What follows are 28 T cell receptor beta chains derived from one specimen sequenced in a study of shared clonotypes between healthy human individuals. The method was immunoSEQ multiplex PCR; TCRdb's version includes in-frame clones alone and lacks a portion of them. Of fewer than 1.8 million clones listed, 98% are singletons. Sequenced input: naive CD4+ T cells sorted from blood. The subset here: CD45RA+ positively selected. The source is a man aged 25 to 40 in good health.

This clone showed up just a few times. The J gene is TRBJ2-1, the V gene TRBV6-6; 12 nucleotides match TRBD2. The germline V gene has CDR1 MNHNY and CDR2 SVGAGI (reference sequence). This CDR3 region has 16 residues. V trimming: 7 bases; J trimming: 9 bases; junction bases outside the gene matches: 13. The CDR3 nucleotides read TGTGCCAGCATCGACAGGGAGCGGACTAGCGGGATTGAGCAGTTCTTC. This gives the protein CASIDRERTSGIEQFF.

The chain recombines TRBV11-3 with TRBJ1-1; 8 nucleotides align to TRBD1. The CDR3 is made up of 14 amino acids. From germline, CDR1 is SGHNT and CDR2 YENEEA. V was pared by 3 bases and J by 7 bases, with 7 bases of the junction left unmatched. The CDR3 loop reads CASSFETGEDEAFF. CDR3 bases: TGTGCCAGCAGCTTCGAGACAGGGGAGGATGAAGCTTTCTTT.

Written as DNA, the CDR3 is TGCGCCAGCAGCTTGGAGGTGGGGCGCATCTACAATGAGCAGTTCTTC. It yields the protein CASSLEVGRIYNEQFF. The chain joins TRBV5-1 to TRBJ2-1, with D perhaps TRBD1 (5 bases). V was pared by 0 bases and J by 3 bases, with 13 bases between. The CDR3 is made up of 16 amino acids. Germline V gene lookup returns CDR1 SGHRS and CDR2 YFSETQ.

The rearrangement uses TRBV15 and TRBJ2-3; 16 nucleotides match TRBD2. The CDR3 runs to 17 residues. The junction had 1 base not matched to a gene; V was cut back by 3 bases and J by 1 base. Germline values: CDR1 LNHNV, CDR2 YYDKDF (reference sequence). The CDR3 DNA reads as TGTGCCACCAGCAGGGGACTAGCGGGAGGGCGCACAGATACGCAGTATTTT. Encoded protein: CATSRGLAGGRTDTQYF.

This chain connects TRBV5-6 to TRBJ1-1, with D possibly being TRBD1 (6 bases). CDR1 is SGHDT and CDR2 is YYEEEE in the germline V gene. The CDR3 sequence is 16 residues long. V was clipped by 2 bases and J by 1 base, with 15 bases between them. The CDR3 is CASSFWPLGGNTEAFF. In DNA form, the CDR3 reads TGTGCCAGCAGCTTCTGGCCTCTAGGGGGGAACACTGAAGCTTTCTTT.

This rearrangement joins TRBV20-1 to TRBJ2-1; 9 positions agree with TRBD1. The CDR3 loop spans 11 amino acids. Germline V gives CDR1 DFQATT, CDR2 SNEGSKA (reference sequence). The junction had 4 bases not matched to a gene; V was cut back by 6 bases and J by 10 bases. CDR3 in amino acids: CSARDRDEQFF. DNA of the CDR3: TGCAGTGCGCGGGACAGGGACGAGCAGTTCTTC.

The chain combines TRBV7-9 with TRBJ2-1; D perhaps matches TRBD2 (6 bases). Between the trimmed V and J ends, which lost 4 bases and 7 bases, there was a span of 17 bases. Germline loops: CDR1 SEHNR, CDR2 FQNEAQ (reference sequence). The CDR3 runs to 15 residues. CDR3 sequence: CASSSRDELLNEQFF. The CDR3 DNA reads TGTGCCAGCAGCTCGCGGGACGAACTCTTGAATGAGCAGTTCTTC.

The rearrangement links TRBV4-1 to TRBJ2-7, with a possible D match to TRBD1 (5 bases). This CDR3 region has 14 residues. From germline, CDR1 is MGHRA and CDR2 YSYEKL. V gave up 3 bases and J gave up 6 bases, with 15 bases separating them. In DNA form, the CDR3 reads TGCGCCAGCAGCCAGGCTGGGCAGGGTCGCGAGCAGTACTTC. Translating it yields CASSQAGQGREQYF.

This chain uses TRBV14 with TRBJ2-2; 7 bases are a match to TRBD2. Germline-derived CDR1 and CDR2 are SGHDN and FVKESK. The CDR3 extends over 17 amino acids. After removal of 1 base from V and 3 bases from J, the junction contained 8 bases not matched to a gene. CDR3 sequence (DNA): TGTGCCAGCAGCCAAGCCAGGTCACGGGGGGACACCGGGGAGCTGTTTTTT. This codes for CASSQARSRGDTGELFF.

J is TRBJ2-1 and V is TRBV14, with 11 positions matching TRBD2. The CDR3 extends over 14 amino acids. Germline V gene data show CDR1 as SGHDN and CDR2 as FVKESK. V dropped 4 bases and J dropped 8; count of bases not matched to a gene: 4. The CDR3 loop is CASSLAGGPYEQFF. The CDR3 DNA reads TGTGCCAGCAGCCTAGCGGGAGGGCCCTATGAGCAGTTCTTC.

Note on this clone: The junction departs from germline at one end; a sequencing error may be responsible. The chain has TRBV7-7 and TRBJ2-2, with 13 bases fitting TRBD2. The CDR3 is 19 residues long. Looked up from germline, CDR1 is SSHAT and CDR2 is FNYEAQ (reference sequence). CDR3: CASSVGLAGDAVVPGELFF. CDR3 nucleotide sequence: TGTGCTAGCAGCGTCGGACTAGCGGGAGACGCGGTAGTTCCCGGGGAGCTGTTTTTT.

As concerns this clone: Distinct nucleotide sequences in the sample also encode this CDR3. The chain combines TRBV28 with TRBJ1-5; no firm D call. Germline V gives CDR1 MDHEN, CDR2 SYDVKM. This CDR3 contains 11 residues. Trimming cost V 4 bases and J 6 bases, with 4 bases left between them. The chain's CDR3 is CASSSRQPQHF. In DNA form, the CDR3 reads TGTGCCAGCAGTTCCCGTCAGCCCCAGCATTTT.

V is TRBV7-9 and J is TRBJ2-7; D call uncertain. Deletions cut 0 bases from V and 7 bases from J, with 16 bases between. Germline assignment: CDR1 SEHNR and CDR2 FQNEAQ (reference sequence). The CDR3 spans 15 residues. Written as DNA, the CDR3 is TGTGCCAGCAGCTTAGCGTTGGGCGCGGTGGGTGAGCAGTACTTC. This encodes CASSLALGAVGEQYF.

J is TRBJ2-2 and V is TRBV18; the match to TRBD1 covers 9 bases. V lost 1 base and J lost 3; bases outside the gene matches: 3. The CDR3 has 16 residues. The germline gives CDR1 KGHSH, CDR2 LQKENI. This chain's CDR3 is CASSPLRTGDTGELFF. The DNA for the CDR3 is TGTGCCAGCTCACCACTTAGGACAGGGGACACCGGGGAGCTGTTTTTT.

The table lists this clone with a count of one. The CDR3 reads CASSTYKSSYNEQFF. For the CDR3, the DNA is TGTGCCAGTAGTACCTATAAGAGCTCCTACAATGAGCAGTTCTTC. This rearrangement joins TRBV19 to TRBJ2-1; the D is unclear. The CDR3 consists of 15 residues. CDR1 is LNHDA and CDR2 is SQIVND in the germline V gene (reference sequence). V lost 4 bases, J lost 0 bases, and 10 bases lay in between.

In regard to this clone: Distinct nucleotide sequences in the sample also encode this CDR3. V usage is TRBV9 and J usage is TRBJ2-1; D uncertain. V lost 2 bases to trimming and J lost 2 bases, with 8 bases between them. The CDR3 runs to 14 residues. Germline CDR1 is SGDLS and CDR2 is YYNGEE. The CDR3: CASSVDGTYNEQFF. The CDR3 nucleotides read TGTGCCAGCAGCGTGGACGGAACCTACAATGAGCAGTTCTTC.

CDR3 amino acids: CSVEDPLGLVSEQYF. The CDR3 DNA sequence: TGCAGCGTTGAAGATCCCCTGGGACTAGTTTCCGAGCAGTACTTC. This sequence joins TRBV29-1 and TRBJ2-7; 8 bases match TRBD2. This CDR3 is 15 amino acids long. The V gene end was trimmed by 0 bases and the J gene end by 6 bases; junction bases not matched to a gene: 10. The germline CDR1 and CDR2 sequences are SQVTM and ANQGSEA.

The chain employs TRBV9 and TRBJ2-1; 8 nucleotides line up with TRBD2. V lost 2 bases and J lost 2; bases outside the gene matches: 0. The length of the CDR3 is 14 residues. Germline CDR1 and CDR2: SGDLS and YYNGEE. CDR3 loop: CASSVGLAYNEQFF. The CDR3 DNA is TGTGCCAGCAGCGTGGGACTAGCCTACAATGAGCAGTTCTTC.

V gene TRBV4-1 combines with J gene TRBJ2-1, with 7 bases that match TRBD1. The CDR3 is made up of 20 amino acids. With 3 bases clipped from V and 0 bases from J, the junction kept 17 bases outside the gene matches. Per the germline V gene, CDR1 is MGHRA and CDR2 is YSYEKL. CDR3 loop: CASSHPRDSYPRSSYNEQFF. The CDR3 DNA follows: TGCGCCAGCAGCCACCCCCGGGACAGCTACCCAAGGAGCTCCTACAATGAGCAGTTCTTC.

The chain combines TRBV5-4 with TRBJ2-1; D call uncertain. Deletions cut 2 bases from V and 4 bases from J, with 10 bases between. This CDR3 contains 14 residues. Germline CDR1 reads SGHNT; CDR2 reads YYREEE (reference sequence). CDR3 region: CASSFPVGYNEQFF. The CDR3 coding sequence is TGTGCCAGCAGCTTCCCCGTAGGGTACAATGAGCAGTTCTTC.

The genes are TRBV4-1 and TRBJ1-1, with a possible D match to TRBD1 (5 bases). The CDR3 length is 17 residues. CDR1 MGHRA and CDR2 YSYEKL come from the germline V gene. V dropped 1 base and J dropped 5 bases, with 20 bases sitting between them. CDR3 in DNA: TGCGCCAGCAGCCAAGTGTCCTTCAGGGCCCTGGGGACTGAAGCTTTCTTT. Protein product: CASSQVSFRALGTEAFF.

The chain combines TRBV18 with TRBJ2-6; 7 nucleotides agree with TRBD1. The CDR3 is 17 residues long. Trimming cost V 6 bases and J 3 bases; bases outside gene matches: 11. From germline, CDR1 is KGHSH and CDR2 LQKENI. CDR3 amino acids: CASSLSRGLGGANVLTF. In DNA form, the CDR3 reads TGTGCCAGCTCCCTCTCAAGGGGGCTGGGTGGGGCCAACGTCCTGACTTTC.

In the case of this clone: This same CDR3 is encoded by further DNA sequences in the sample. The rearrangement links TRBV2 to TRBJ1-2, with no clear D. CDR3 length: 12 residues. Germline V gene lookup returns CDR1 SNHLY and CDR2 FYNNEI. Trimming removed 3 bases from V and 2 bases from J, with 4 bases in between. CDR3 region: CASSDRNYGYTF. The CDR3 DNA sequence: TGTGCCAGCAGTGACCGGAACTATGGCTACACCTTC.

This clone has just one count. The chain recombines TRBV6-5 with TRBJ2-7; TRBD2 might be the D (6 bases). There are 14 residues in the CDR3. V shed 2 bases and J shed 6 bases, with 14 bases lying between them. Germline V lookup: CDR1 MNHEY, CDR2 SVGAGI. CDR3 sequence reads: CASSYDGRGLEQYF. For the CDR3, the DNA is TGTGCCAGCAGTTACGACGGGAGAGGTCTCGAGCAGTACTTC.

This clone appeared a single time. The chain employs TRBV2 and TRBJ1-5; D gene ambiguous. Germline V gives CDR1 SNHLY, CDR2 FYNNEI. This CDR3 spans 15 amino acids. With 6 bases removed from V and 3 bases from J, the gap between germline ends came to 15 bases. The CDR3 spells CASREHDLLNQPQHF. The CDR3 region has the DNA TGTGCCAGCAGAGAACACGACCTTCTCAATCAGCCCCAGCATTTT.

The chain has TRBV5-1 and TRBJ2-3; D ambiguous. The CDR3 is 13 amino acids. Deletions cut 3 bases from V and 4 bases from J, with 9 bases between. CDR1 and CDR2 from the germline V gene are SGHRS and YFSETQ. The CDR3: CASSSPASDTQYF. The DNA for the CDR3 is TGCGCCAGCAGCTCCCCAGCATCAGATACGCAGTATTTT.

The CDR3 loop is CASSVGGQASTDTQYF. For the CDR3, the DNA is TGTGCCAGCAGCGTAGGAGGACAGGCTAGCACAGATACGCAGTATTTT. The chain has TRBV9 and TRBJ2-3; TRBD1 matches at 7 bases. CDR1 and CDR2 (germline): SGDLS, YYNGEE. The CDR3 has 16 residues. V was clipped by 0 bases and J by 0 bases; unmatched bases: 4.

The chain carries TRBV6-5 and TRBJ1-2, with D possibly TRBD1 on 5 matching bases. With 1 base removed from V and 2 bases from J, the gap between germline ends came to 11 bases. Per the germline V gene, CDR1 is MNHEY and CDR2 is SVGAGI. The CDR3 loop spans 15 amino acids. CDR3 region: CASSYLRDRNYGYTF. CDR3 coding DNA: TGTGCCAGCAGTTACTTACGGGACCGCAACTATGGCTACACCTTC.